Listed below are T cell receptor beta chains from one sample, sequenced in a study of blood T cell repertoires in COVID-19. The protocol was immunoSEQ multiplex PCR, while the TCRdb copy is restricted to in-frame clones and leaves out a portion. The sample has about 81,000 clones; more than 90% are singletons. Specimen: peripheral blood. These receptor sequences come from a human donor with active COVID-19. The donor label of this sample is uncertain. Both conserved end residues are part of each CDR3. The D gene is left open where the match is weak. Size values are once, few and many counts, or a class for expanded clones, and some rows have none.

V: TRBV19
D: .
size: .
J: TRBJ1-3
CDR3: CASTPEPGNTIYF
DNA: TGTGCCAGTACCCCAGAACCGGGGAACACCATATATTTT

V: TRBV5-1
D: TRBD2
size: .
J: TRBJ2-3
CDR3: CASSHGLAGAGLTNTQYF
DNA: TGCGCCAGCAGCCATGGACTAGCGGGAGCTGGGTTGACGAATACGCAGTATTTT

V: TRBV5-6
D: .
size: .
J: TRBJ1-5
CDR3: CASSTGGGRRNQPQHF
DNA: TGTGCCAGCAGCACCGGGGGGGGACGGCGCAATCAGCCCCAGCATTTT

V: TRBV20-1
D: .
size: .
J: TRBJ1-1
CDR3: CSATGNTEAFF
DNA: TGCAGTGCCACGGGAAACACTGAAGCTTTCTTT

V: TRBV7-2
D: TRBD1
size: once
J: TRBJ1-1
CDR3: CASSPRSGTVNTEAFF
DNA: TGTGCCAGCAGCCCGCGGTCTGGGACAGTGAACACTGAAGCTTTCTTT

V: TRBV24-1
D: TRBD2
size: .
J: TRBJ2-3
CDR3: CATSGTSGGGTDTQYF
DNA: TGTGCCACCTCCGGGACTAGCGGGGGGGGCACAGATACGCAGTATTTT

V: TRBV6-2/TRBV6-3
D: .
size: .
J: TRBJ2-5
CDR3: CASSYRAPGQGRETQYF
DNA: TGTGCCAGCAGTTACCGCGCCCCGGGGCAGGGGCGGGAGACCCAGTACTTC

V: TRBV4-2
D: TRBD2
size: .
J: TRBJ2-2
CDR3: CASSQDALAGDNTGELFF
DNA: TGTGCCAGCAGCCAAGACGCACTAGCGGGGGATAACACCGGGGAGCTGTTTTTT

V: TRBV18
D: TRBD1
size: .
J: TRBJ2-3
CDR3: CASSLNWDRGFARAQNWTTDTQYF
DNA: TGTGCCAGCTCACTTAATTGGGACAGGGGATTTGCCCGGGCACAAAATTGGACGACAGATACGCAGTATTTT

V: TRBV5-1
D: TRBD1
size: .
J: TRBJ2-1
CDR3: CASSWGQLANEQFF
DNA: TGCGCCAGCAGTTGGGGACAGTTAGCGAATGAGCAGTTCTTC

V: TRBV5-7
D: .
size: .
J: TRBJ2-1
CDR3: CASSFSGGTYNEQFF
DNA: TGTGCCAGCAGCTTCAGCGGAGGCACCTACAATGAGCAGTTCTTC

V: TRBV15
D: TRBD1
size: .
J: TRBJ1-5
CDR3: CATSRGTGNQPQHF
DNA: TGTGCCACCAGCAGAGGGACAGGGAATCAGCCCCAGCATTTT

V: TRBV5-4
D: TRBD2
size: .
J: TRBJ2-1
CDR3: CASSLGLAAYNEQFF
DNA: TGTGCCAGCAGCTTGGGTCTAGCGGCCTACAATGAGCAGTTCTTC

V: TRBV25-1
D: .
size: .
J: TRBJ2-7
CDR3: CASSEGARGEQYF
DNA: TGTGCCAGCAGTGAAGGGGCCCGCGGAGAGCAGTACTTC

V: TRBV9
D: TRBD2
size: .
J: TRBJ2-7
CDR3: CASSPWGAGEPHEQYF
DNA: TGTGCCAGCAGCCCCTGGGGAGCGGGAGAACCCCACGAGCAGTACTTC

V: TRBV7-9
D: .
size: .
J: TRBJ2-2
CDR3: CASSLLGRLVGNTGELFF
DNA: TGTGCCAGCAGCTTATTGGGCCGACTAGTGGGGAACACCGGGGAGCTGTTTTTT

V: TRBV19
D: TRBD1
size: .
J: TRBJ1-2
CDR3: CASSILVGQGAHGYTF
DNA: TGTGCCAGTAGTATCTTGGTGGGACAGGGGGCACATGGCTACACCTTC

V: TRBV25-1
D: TRBD2
size: .
J: TRBJ2-7
CDR3: CASSPAGSRSEQYF
DNA: TGTGCCAGCAGTCCAGCGGGGTCACGATCCGAGCAGTACTTC

V: TRBV12-5
D: TRBD2
size: .
J: TRBJ2-2
CDR3: CASGLVLKAGAAGELFF
DNA: TGTGCTAGTGGTTTGGTACTAAAGGCGGGAGCTGCCGGGGAGCTGTTTTTT

V: TRBV15
D: TRBD2
size: .
J: TRBJ2-4
CDR3: CATSRDLSGLVLSAKNIQYF
DNA: TGTGCCACCAGCAGAGATTTGTCGGGACTAGTCTTATCGGCCAAAAACATTCAGTACTTC

V: TRBV28
D: TRBD1
size: .
J: TRBJ1-5
CDR3: CASRGTDSNQPQHF
DNA: TGTGCCAGCAGGGGGACAGATAGCAATCAGCCCCAGCATTTT

V: TRBV19
D: .
size: .
J: TRBJ2-6
CDR3: CASSIAATGANVLTF
DNA: TGTGCCAGTAGTATCGCGGCAACTGGGGCCAACGTCCTGACTTTC

V: TRBV12-3/TRBV12-4
D: TRBD2
size: .
J: TRBJ2-1
CDR3: CASSGGGNNEQFF
DNA: TGTGCCAGCAGTGGGGGAGGGAACAATGAGCAGTTCTTC

V: TRBV11-2
D: TRBD1
size: .
J: TRBJ1-1
CDR3: CASMQQQGARSEAFF
DNA: TGTGCCAGCATGCAACAACAGGGGGCGCGTTCTGAAGCTTTCTTT

V: TRBV11-3
D: .
size: .
J: TRBJ2-7
CDR3: CASSLTGPTYEQYF
DNA: TGTGCCAGCAGCTTAACAGGGCCGACCTACGAGCAGTACTTC

V: TRBV12-3/TRBV12-4
D: .
size: once
J: TRBJ2-5
CDR3: CASSLKETQYF
DNA: TGTGCCAGCAGCCTAAAAGAGACCCAGTACTTC

V: TRBV2
D: TRBD1
size: few
J: TRBJ1-5
CDR3: CASSGVQGINQPQHF
DNA: TGTGCCAGCAGCGGAGTACAGGGGATCAATCAGCCCCAGCATTTT

V: TRBV13
D: TRBD2
size: .
J: TRBJ2-7
CDR3: CASSYRTSGPYEQYF
DNA: TGTGCCAGCAGCTACCGGACTAGCGGACCCTACGAGCAGTACTTC

V: TRBV28
D: .
size: .
J: TRBJ2-3
CDR3: CASSLWAPGQDLSSTDTQYF
DNA: TGTGCCAGCAGTTTATGGGCCCCCGGGCAGGACTTAAGTAGCACAGATACGCAGTATTTT

V: TRBV5-7
D: TRBD1
size: .
J: TRBJ2-3
CDR3: CASSPGQGVLDTQYF
DNA: TGTGCCAGCAGTCCGGGACAGGGGGTATTGGATACGCAGTATTTT

V: TRBV27
D: TRBD1
size: .
J: TRBJ2-7
CDR3: CASSPGQAYEQYF
DNA: TGTGCCAGCAGTCCGGGACAGGCCTACGAGCAGTACTTC

V: TRBV5-8
D: TRBD1
size: .
J: TRBJ1-1
CDR3: CASRYLQGAVTEAFF
DNA: TGTGCCAGCAGATACCTACAGGGGGCGGTCACTGAAGCTTTCTTT

V: TRBV5-1
D: TRBD2
size: .
J: TRBJ2-1
CDR3: CASSLLAGGADEQFF
DNA: TGCGCCAGCAGCTTATTAGCGGGGGGAGCCGATGAGCAGTTCTTC

V: TRBV3-1/TRBV3-2
D: TRBD1
size: .
J: TRBJ2-5
CDR3: CASSQDPWTGVVETQYF
DNA: TGTGCCAGCAGCCAAGATCCATGGACAGGTGTCGTAGAGACCCAGTACTTC

V: TRBV27
D: TRBD1
size: .
J: TRBJ2-7
CDR3: CASKPGQVASYEQYF
DNA: TGTGCCAGCAAACCGGGACAGGTGGCCTCCTACGAGCAGTACTTC

V: TRBV2
D: .
size: .
J: TRBJ2-4
CDR3: CASSVVATALAKNIQYF
DNA: TGTGCCAGCAGTGTTGTTGCGACAGCTCTAGCCAAAAACATTCAGTACTTC

V: TRBV27
D: TRBD2
size: .
J: TRBJ2-1
CDR3: CASSLSLAGGSYNEQFF
DNA: TGTGCCAGCAGTTTATCGTTGGCGGGGGGGTCCTACAATGAGCAGTTCTTC

V: TRBV4-1
D: .
size: .
J: TRBJ2-3
CDR3: CASSQDPGVSAQYF
DNA: TGCGCCAGCAGCCAAGACCCCGGGGTAAGCGCGCAGTATTTT

V: TRBV7-9
D: .
size: .
J: TRBJ2-7
CDR3: CASSPQSGSSYEQYF
DNA: TGTGCCAGCAGCCCTCAGTCCGGGAGCTCCTACGAGCAGTACTTC

V: TRBV5-6
D: TRBD1
size: .
J: TRBJ1-4
CDR3: CASSRQGARVEKLFF
DNA: TGTGCCAGCAGCAGGCAGGGGGCGCGGGTTGAAAAACTGTTTTTT

V: TRBV7-8
D: .
size: .
J: TRBJ1-2
CDR3: CASSSHFTDYGYTF
DNA: TGTGCCAGCAGCTCTCATTTCACAGATTATGGCTACACCTTC

V: TRBV2
D: .
size: .
J: TRBJ2-7
CDR3: CASSVPWTGNGPASGDEQYF
DNA: TGTGCCAGCAGTGTCCCCTGGACAGGGAATGGTCCGGCTAGCGGCGACGAGCAGTACTTC

V: TRBV5-1
D: .
size: .
J: TRBJ2-1
CDR3: CASSPITGYNEQFF
DNA: TGCGCCAGCAGCCCCATCACAGGATACAATGAGCAGTTCTTC

V: TRBV19
D: .
size: .
J: TRBJ2-3
CDR3: CASSTTLGSPSTDTQYF
DNA: TGTGCCAGTAGTACCACCCTAGGTTCCCCGAGCACAGATACGCAGTATTTT

V: TRBV12-3/TRBV12-4
D: TRBD1
size: .
J: TRBJ2-3
CDR3: CASSPGGDTQYF
DNA: TGTGCCAGCAGTCCAGGGGGAGATACGCAGTATTTT

V: TRBV13
D: TRBD1
size: .
J: TRBJ1-6
CDR3: CASSLDRLNSPLHF
DNA: TGTGCCAGCAGCCTGGACAGGCTAAATTCACCCCTCCACTTT

V: TRBV5-4
D: .
size: .
J: TRBJ2-3
CDR3: CASSSPRLRQDTQYF
DNA: TGTGCCAGCAGCTCCCCCAGACTGAGGCAAGATACGCAGTATTTT

V: TRBV3-1/TRBV3-2
D: .
size: .
J: TRBJ2-5
CDR3: CASRGLYQETQYF
DNA: TGTGCCAGCAGAGGACTATACCAAGAGACCCAGTACTTC

V: TRBV18
D: .
size: .
J: TRBJ2-2
CDR3: CASSDVVVGELFF
DNA: TGTGCCAGCTCAGATGTAGTCGTCGGGGAGCTGTTTTTT

V: TRBV28
D: .
size: once
J: TRBJ1-1
CDR3: CASIDVNTEAFF
DNA: TGTGCCAGCATAGATGTGAACACTGAAGCTTTCTTT

V: TRBV27
D: .
size: .
J: TRBJ2-3
CDR3: CASSLIGRGGTDTQYF
DNA: TGTGCCAGCAGTTTAATAGGGAGAGGTGGCACAGATACGCAGTATTTT